This TCR beta chain was documented in a study of cytomegalovirus exposure and HLA in healthy donors (TCRdb year 2017). Background on the whole study: According to an earlier analysis of 550 to 700 of the donors, 150 million to 200 million T cells yielded 100 million or so unique TCR beta sequences and 276 Gb of sequence data. The study profiled the T cell repertoires of under 850 subjects by immunosequencing and related them to cytomegalovirus serostatus. Of the 300 to 500 genotyped donors, 80% to 90% were placed in the genetic ancestry cluster associated with self-reported Caucasian donors. A later genetic analysis took genome-wide SNP genotypes for about 55% of the roughly 700 donors and used that subset as a discovery cohort. Rather than using new phenotypic data, the later analysis identified candidate immune exposures from TCR beta sequences and from how often those sequences occurred across donors. Because of strong linkage in the cohort, 5 or 6 DR-DQ haplotypes were treated as single units for association and clustering. To decide whether each TCR beta V gene segment behaved as functional or pseudogenic, an earlier analysis of 587 of the donors relied on high-throughput TCR beta sequencing. To study patterns of TCR occurrence, a later analysis re-analyzed previously published TCR beta repertoires from 700 or so donors and added high-resolution HLA genotyping. The number of donors typed differed by locus, with 629-630 for A, B, C, DRB1 and DQB1, around 520 for DQA1, 600 to 610 for DPA1, and some 440 for DPB1. The study aimed to test whether signatures of past pathogen exposure could be identified by cataloging public T cell receptors. All discovery cohort repertoires had been generated on a single sequencing platform. Among 300 to 500 genotyped donors of the cohort, an average of around 250,000 unique TCR beta nucleotide sequences was sequenced per donor, of which about 18% were non-productive. The study combined high-throughput TCR immunosequencing, statistical association of individual TCRs with disease status, and machine learning to predict cytomegalovirus infection status. Class I and class II HLA loci were covered by the typing at four-digit resolution. In addition to the first cohort of 666 subjects, a separate validation cohort of some 120 different subjects was used. Roughly 320 gigabases of sequencing data and around 85 million unique TCR sequences made up an early release that covered about 640 HLA-typed donors. Alongside the repertoire data, information on donor age, sex, ethnicity and CMV serostatus was compiled.

In total, approximately 690 healthy bone marrow donors made up the cohort. All cohort members were sampled while nominally healthy, although unrecorded immune exposures were likely present. The donor tested CMV seronegative, placing the donor among the 350 or so seronegative members of the cohort. A peripheral blood sample was provided by each donor, and peripheral blood mononuclear cells were used for TCR beta sequencing. Genomic DNA was extracted from the blood cell samples with the Qiagen DNeasy Blood Extraction Kit. Study-level results and caveats: The study listed 150 to 200 TCR beta chains as associated with cytomegalovirus. In vitro tests confirmed that three of the cytomegalovirus-associated TCR beta chains recognize cytomegalovirus antigens. A later genetic analysis associated a missense DCLRE1C variant with V-gene and J-gene trimming of TCR beta chains, and an independent cohort replicated the association. Because counts were too low, seventeen rarely observed V segments, including chromosome 9 orphons, were left out of the earlier analysis of 587 of the donors. In an earlier analysis of approximately 590 of the donors, most TCR beta V segments appeared in productive rearrangements about 87% or about 30% of the time, broadly matching IMGT annotations. Linkage disequilibrium might explain the correlated functional status among segregating V segments, but an unknown experimental factor could not be excluded. In a later analysis, most CMV-associated TCR beta chains were found to appear HLA-restricted, with HLA associations seemingly driven largely by CMV exposure. Because HLA typing was unavailable for some donors at each locus, only the typed subset was used in association tests. The cohort was sequenced for TCR beta chains only, and without alpha or paired-chain data the features that could be detected were limited. For the cohort, immune exposure information was limited to CMV serostatus. In a later analysis, HLA-associated TCR beta chains were found to be more clonally expanded and to have lower generation probabilities than equally common non-associated chains. It was suggested by the authors that the approach could potentially be generalized to other disease states and immunological phenotypes. A cluster of highly shared sequence variants was judged likely to represent a technical artifact of the sequencing pipeline. In a later analysis, TCR association rates were found to vary across HLA loci, with the most associated TCRs seen for DRB1 alleles and the fewest for HLA-C alleles. In both the original and validation cohorts, the classifier was reported to diagnose cytomegalovirus status with high specificity and sensitivity. A later genetic analysis reported fewer N-insertions in productive TCRs among donors in an Asian-associated ancestry cluster than the roughly 700-donor mean. In a later analysis, about 16,000 TCR beta sequences were associated with specific HLA alleles at a false discovery rate of 0.05. Across donors, most TCR sequences were observed very rarely, whereas some public TCRs were present in many individuals. The presence/absence analyses assumed that sequencing depth was roughly uniform across donors, and that assumption may not be true. A later analysis reported that several top co-occurrence clusters appeared linked to parvovirus B19, influenza, CMV and Epstein-Barr virus. When HLA alleles, especially DR and DQ, strongly co-occurred, TCR associations were difficult to assign to individual alleles. The 87-base-pair reads could not distinguish some IMGT-functional V segments, including TRBV6-2 and TRBV6-3, so those segments were excluded. A further reported finding was that TCR beta sequences accurately predicted the HLA-A and HLA-B alleles for most subjects in the first cohort.

This clone has only one observation. No cognate antigen has been identified for it. No clone much larger than this one lies a single base away; base qualities are absent. This CDR3 is also generated by other DNA sequences in the sample. Library method: the immunoSEQ multiplex PCR assay. The multiplex PCR relied on a mix of 60 forward primers for TCR Vbeta segments and 13 reverse primers for TCR Jbeta segments. Amplification of the CDR3 region of rearranged TCR beta genes was performed with a multiplex PCR assay on genomic DNA. The Illumina HiSeq System was used to sequence the amplified TCR beta libraries as 87-base-pair reads. In the paper's pipeline: A later analysis tallied 75 million to 95 million unique TCR beta chains across the approximately 670 repertoires, and around 12 million of those chains were shared by two or more donors. A nearest-neighbor algorithm error-corrected the raw reads and collapsed the reads into unique sequences, merging closely related sequences to remove PCR and sequencing errors. Alignment of CDR3 sequences to IMGT reference sequences was used to assign V, D and J gene segments. For a sequence to be retained, a match of at least six nucleotides to both a V gene segment and a J gene segment was required. A rearrangement counted as productive if the CDR3 had no stop codons and remained in frame with V and J, and every other rearrangement counted as non-productive. Following IMGT convention, CDR3 was defined as the stretch from the second conserved V-encoded cysteine to the conserved J-encoded phenylalanine. The earlier analysis of approximately 500 of the donors excluded sequences that lacked an unambiguous match to a single V gene segment. In an earlier analysis of about 590 of the donors, a V segment was called functional when productive rearrangements were above 56.7%, and segregating when the standard deviation between donors exceeded 5%. A statistical classification framework was built to diagnose cytomegalovirus status from the catalog of TCR beta chain sequences. In a later analysis, V and J genes were assigned by comparing TCR nucleotide sequences against IMGT/GENE-DB human TR gene sequences. The TCRdist pipeline was used in a later analysis to assign CDR3 sequences and most-parsimonious VDJ recombination scenarios. In a later analysis, each TCR beta chain was defined by its CDR3 amino acid sequence together with its V-gene family, and reads lacking a unique V-gene family were excluded. In a later analysis, 500 to 650 highly shared, low-generation-probability nucleotide sequences were removed to address suspected cross-contamination and a sequencing artifact. In a later analysis, a clonal expansion index was calculated for each public chain from normalized within-repertoire ranks of inferred template counts. In a later analysis, generation probabilities were computed using a VDJ recombination model fitted to out-of-frame rearrangements, and the results were checked against IGoR. Hypergeometric tests were used in a later analysis to score TCR-TCR, TCR-HLA and TCR-CMV co-occurrence, with a repertoire-size bias correction applied to the TCR pairs. To estimate false discovery rates, a later analysis permuted the HLA or CMV assignments 20 times. In a later analysis, co-occurring TCRs were grouped with DBSCAN, and TCRdist sequence similarity was added when clustering was performed within HLA-allele-positive subsets. For co-occurrence clustering, repertoires with fewer than 30,000 or more than 120,000 public chains were excluded, along with five repertoires with anomalous nucleotide sharing. TCRdb carries this immuneACCESS record with in-frame sequences only. Its versions omit some clonotypes, under half of them owing to an unresolved V gene in the studies checked, with the rest unexplained. V and J calls and clone size follow that table, whereas D and trimming were derived from the DNA. For this sample the table gives 110,000 to 150,000 clones, of which 76% were detected only once. The ten largest clones take up approximately 2% of the sample.

From cysteine to phenylalanine, the CDR3 is 14 amino acids long. Of all the DNA, just the CDR3 is kept, 42 bases in frame from base 1. The junction shows trimming of 0 bases on V and 8 bases on J, plus 14 bases between the germline ends. The germline V gene supplies CDR1 SGDLS and CDR2 YYNGEE. The V and J genes are TRBV9 and TRBJ1-2; the best D guess is TRBD1, with 6 bases matching. The sample comprised PBMCs. The clonotype was recovered from a woman aged 40 to 50 in good health and CMV-seronegative. The DNA is TGTGCCAGCAGCGTAGAGACAGGCGTGAGCGGCTACACCTTC. Its amino acids are CASSVETGVSGYTF.